One and the same sample provided the 22 T cell receptor beta chains below, sequenced in a study of tumor-infiltrating lymphocytes in primary liver carcinoma (dated by TCRdb to between 2016 and 2019). The data were produced on an Illumina HiSeq 2500. Starting from around 500 ng total RNA, TCRbeta-specific cDNA was produced by reverse transcription with a constant-region primer and ProtoScript II reverse transcriptase. Three nested multiplex PCR rounds, following a slightly modified ARM-PCR procedure, were used to build the TCRbeta libraries. Each of the first two PCR rounds ran for about 11 cycles using multiplex TRBV1-TRBV30 forward primers together with a Cbeta reverse primer. TCRdb itself trimmed the public reads at Q25 with fastp, ran MiXCR and retained productive beta chains. Rows with a matching CDR3 protein are joined into one entry that keeps the most common DNA and genes. This sample lists approximately 190,000 distinct CDR3 sequences; around four fifths were detected once. The biggest ten clones account for 15% to 20% of the sample.

Without any cell sorting, total RNA and DNA were co-extracted from approximately 22-30 mg of bulk tissue using the AllPrep DNA/RNA mini kit. Sequences were obtained from tumor tissue from primary liver carcinoma. These receptors were taken from a man aged 35 to 55 with primary liver carcinoma and hepatitis B virus infection.

As to this clonotype: The CDR3 does not end in the conserved phenylalanine or tryptophan, so this is likely a read error. The V and J genes are TRBV4-2 and TRBJ2-1; 9 bases match TRBD1. The CDR3 runs to 16 residues. Germline loops: CDR1 LGHNA, CDR2 YNFKEQ. In nucleotides, the CDR3 is TGTGCCAGCAGCCGAGGGACAGGGTTAGGTGTCAATGAACAGTTCCTC. Protein sequence: CASSRGTGLGVNEQFL.

A note on this clonotype: The junction departs from germline at one end; a sequencing error may be responsible. The V call is TRBV6-1, the J call TRBJ1-5; no clear D gene. The CDR3 consists of 15 residues. CDR1 is MNHNS, CDR2 SASEGT, per germline. Here the CDR3 reads CACSEIGSSNQPQHF. The CDR3 nucleotides read TGTGCCTGCAGTGAGATCGGGAGCAGCAATCAGCCCCAGCATTTT.

With regard to this clonotype: The junction departs from germline at one end; a sequencing error may be responsible. The CDR3 region is CASGQERTSASIYELYF. For the CDR3, the DNA is TGCGCCAGCGGCCAAGAAAGGACTAGCGCGAGTATCTACGAGCTGTACTTC. This chain links TRBV4-1 with TRBJ2-7; 9 positions match TRBD2. Germline V gene sequence: CDR1 MGHRA, CDR2 YSYEKL. The length of the CDR3 is 17 residues.

With regard to this clonotype: A much larger clone is a single base away; this may be a read error. The rearrangement uses TRBV28 and TRBJ2-7; no firm D call. Trimming left V 5 bases short and J 3 bases short, with 5 bases between. The germline V gene has CDR1 MDHEN and CDR2 SYDVKM. The length of the CDR3 is 11 residues. The CDR3 nucleotides read TGTGCCAGCAGTAGCCTCTACGAGCAGTACTTC. Translating gives CASSSLYEQYF.

The CDR3 sequence: CASSLDLGGLWLFF. For the CDR3, the DNA is TGTGCCAGCAGCTTAGATCTAGGGGGGCTCTGGCTGTTTTTT. The chain has TRBV11-2 and TRBJ1-4; D is perhaps TRBD1 (6 bases). Germline V lookup: CDR1 SGHAT, CDR2 FQNNGV. This CDR3 region has 14 residues. V lost 0 bases and J lost 14, with 16 bases in between.

This clonotype showed up just once. This CDR3 is missing its conserved last phenylalanine or tryptophan, likely due to a read error. No DNA is shown, since the ends of the CDR3 on it are uncertain; the CDR3 is the one TCRdb lists. The J gene is TRBJ1-4, the V gene TRBV6-2 or TRBV6-3; the D segment call TRBD1 is taken from the table without a DNA check. The germline CDR1 and CDR2 sequences are MNHEY and SVGEGT. The CDR3 numbers 14 amino acids, ends counted. CDR3 in amino acids: CASRSGTEADKLLL.

Turning to this clonotype: Relative to the germline gene, one junction end is altered; a read error may explain this. The chain joins TRBV4-3 to TRBJ2-7; D unresolved. Per germline, CDR1 LGHNA and CDR2 YSLEER. This CDR3 region has 13 residues. CDR3 nucleotide sequence: TGCGCCAGCATCCAAGATATACCCTACGAGCAGTACTTC. Its translation: CASIQDIPYEQYF.

The V gene is TRBV29-1, the J gene TRBJ2-1; D call uncertain. The CDR3 runs 13 residues. Germline V CDR1 and CDR2: SQVTM, ANQGSEA. The ends were cut back, 4 bases at V and 9 bases at J, with 16 bases in the middle. The CDR3 spells CSVVWSQSGEQFF. The DNA of the CDR3 is TGCAGCGTTGTCTGGTCCCAGAGTGGTGAGCAGTTCTTC.

As for this clonotype: An end of the junction does not agree with germline; a read error may underlie this. The J gene is TRBJ2-3, the V gene TRBV5-4; no clear D. The germline V gene has CDR1 SGHNT and CDR2 YYREEE (reference sequence). The CDR3 totals 11 residues. In DNA form, the CDR3 reads TGTGCCATCAGCTCCACATATACGCAGTATTTT. Translated: CAISSTYTQYF.

Details on this clonotype: The junction shows a germline mismatch at one end, possibly a read error. The chain carries TRBV7-9 and TRBJ2-1, with no clear D. The germline V gene encodes CDR1 SEHNR and CDR2 FQNEAQ (reference sequence). The CDR3 extends over 11 amino acids. CDR3 sequence reads: CTSRSYNEQFF. The CDR3 nucleotides read TGTACCAGCAGGTCTTACAATGAGCAGTTCTTC.

As concerns this clonotype: It is likely a read error, because the conserved phenylalanine at the end of the CDR3 is missing. The chain joins TRBV7-9 to TRBJ2-5; D assignment may be TRBD1 or TRBD2 (5 bases each). The CDR3 totals 11 residues. The germline gives CDR1 SEHNR, CDR2 FQNEAQ (reference sequence). Trimming pared 10 bases from V and 5 bases from J, leaving 11 bases between. For the CDR3, the DNA is TGTGCCAACGGAGAGGGGGAGACCCAGTACCTC. It translates to CANGEGETQYL.

As for this clonotype: Compared with germline, one end of the junction differs, possibly owing to a read error. The genes are TRBV5-6 and TRBJ2-2; 7 bases line up with TRBD2. The CDR3 is 20 amino acids. CDR1 and CDR2 from the germline V gene are SGHDT and YYEEEE. The CDR3: CASSLVISGGSHTNIGELFF. The CDR3 DNA is TGTGCCAGCAGTTTAGTAATCAGTGGCGGGAGCCATACGAACATCGGGGAGCTGTTTTTT. The whole variable domain, filled in from reference TRBV5-6 and TRBJ2-2, reads DAGVTQSPTHLIKTRGQQVTLRCSPKSGHDTVSWYQQALGQGPQFIFQYYEEEERQRGNFPDRFSGHQFPNYSSELNVNALLLGDSALYLCASSLVISGGSHTNIGELFFGEGSRLTVL.

Points on this clonotype: At one boundary the junction diverges from the germline segment, which might be a read error. The V call is TRBV11-1, the J call TRBJ2-3; D is unresolved. Germline V CDR1 and CDR2: SGHAT, FQDESV (reference sequence). The CDR3 length is 14 residues. CDR3 loop: CASNPKGPFDKQYF. The CDR3 bases are TGTGCCAGCAACCCTAAGGGCCCATTTGATAAGCAGTATTTT.

To note about this clonotype: This is likely a read error, given that the CDR3 carries no conserved phenylalanine or tryptophan at its end. J is TRBJ1-6 and V is TRBV6-5, with D uncertain. Trimming shortened V by 0 bases and J by 8 bases, and 11 bases separated the two germline ends. This CDR3 contains 15 residues. Germline V gene sequence: CDR1 MNHEY, CDR2 SVGAGI. CDR3 loop: CASSYSIQSHSPLHL. The CDR3, as DNA: TGTGCCAGCAGTTACTCAATCCAGAGTCATTCACCCCTCCACTTA.

This clonotype was counted ten times or more. This sequence joins TRBV5-6 and TRBJ1-1; D is uncertain. The germline gives CDR1 SGHDT, CDR2 YYEEEE. The CDR3 extends over 14 amino acids. V gave up 2 bases and J gave up 10 bases, with 18 bases separating them. The CDR3 is CASSFRPAGEAAFF. The CDR3 nucleotides are TGTGCCAGCAGCTTTAGACCAGCCGGTGAGGCAGCTTTCTTT.

This clonotype was seen a single time. The conserved final phenylalanine or tryptophan is absent from the CDR3, which likely points to a read error. This sequence joins TRBV5-6 and TRBJ2-5; a possible D gene is TRBD2 (5 bases). Germline values: CDR1 SGHDT, CDR2 YYEEEE. The CDR3 is 14 amino acids. The CDR3 DNA reads TGTGCCAGTAGCTTGGAGGCTAGCCAAAAGACCCAGTACCTC. Translation: CASSLEASQKTQYL.

About this clonotype itself: Mismatch with germline at one junction end may stem from a read error. The chain is built from TRBV11-2 and TRBJ2-7; possibly TRBD1 for D (5 bases). CDR3 length: 15 amino acids. Germline CDR1 reads SGHAT; CDR2 reads FQNNGV. CDR3 region: CASSLASRVFYVQYF. DNA for the CDR3: TGTGCCAGCAGCTTAGCGTCCAGGGTGTTTTACGTGCAGTATTTC. The full variable domain, its missing parts supplied by reference TRBV11-2 and TRBJ2-7, is EAGVAQSPRYKIIEKRQSVAFWCNPISGHATLYWYQQILGQGPKLLIQFQNNGVVDDSQLPKDRFSAERLKGVDSTLKIQPAKLEDSAVYLCASSLASRVFYVQYFGPGTRLTVT.

Regarding this clonotype: The junction and the germline gene differ at one end; a read error may be behind it. The chain uses TRBV6-1 and TRBJ2-3, with TRBD2 identical over 9 bases. The CDR3 has 16 residues. Germline V gene sequence: CDR1 MNHNS, CDR2 SASEGT. CDR3 protein: CASTQRQGLAHGTKYF. CDR3 coding DNA: TGTGCCAGCACTCAACGACAGGGACTAGCACACGGTACGAAGTATTTT.

Of note for this clonotype: This could be a read error, since a much larger clone is one nucleotide away. CDR3 bases: TGTGCCATCCCGGGGGGCTCCTATAATTCACCCCTCCACTTT. As protein: CAIPGGSYNSPLHF. The chain is built from TRBV28 and TRBJ1-6; perhaps TRBD1 as D (5 bases). CDR1 and CDR2 from the germline V gene are MDHEN and SYDVKM. V was clipped by 10 bases and J by 0 bases, with 10 bases between them. This CDR3 has 14 amino acids.

The CDR3 loop is CASSQQGMIIEAFF. In DNA form, the CDR3 reads TGTGCCAGCAGCCAACAGGGCATGATCATTGAAGCTTTCTTT. The chain joins TRBV5-4 to TRBJ1-1; D might be TRBD1 (6 bases). CDR1 is SGHNT and CDR2 is YYREEE in the germline V gene (reference sequence). Trimming removed 4 bases at V and 7 bases at J, with 17 bases between. There are 14 residues in the CDR3. The full variable domain, its missing parts supplied by reference TRBV5-4 and TRBJ1-1, is ETGVTQSPTHLIKTRGQQVTLRCSSQSGHNTVSWYQQALGQGPQFIFQYYREEENGRGNFPPRFSGLQFPNYSSELNVNALELDDSALYLCASSQQGMIIEAFFGQGTRLTVV.

On this clonotype itself: One end of the junction is discordant with germline, which a read error may explain. The chain uses TRBV6-2 or TRBV6-3 and TRBJ1-1, with D perhaps matching TRBD1 (6 bases). CDR3 length: 12 residues. The germline gives CDR1 MNHEY, CDR2 SVGEGT. CDR3 sequence: CVSSYRETEVFF. Written as DNA, the CDR3 is TGTGTCAGCAGTTACAGGGAAACTGAAGTTTTCTTT.

A word on this clonotype: Compared with germline, one end of the junction differs, possibly owing to a read error. This chain joins TRBV11-3 and TRBJ2-7; the D is unclear. Germline V gene data show CDR1 as SGHNT and CDR2 as YENEEA. There are 13 residues in the CDR3. This CDR3 is CASSVTQSYEQYF. CDR3 nucleotide sequence: TGTGCCAGCAGCGTGACACAGTCCTACGAACAGTACTTC.